These 5 T cell receptor beta chains were sequenced from one sample in a study of T cells in Graves' hyperthyroidism and ophthalmopathy. RNA transcripts provided the source from which TCR beta CDR3 regions were amplified. First-round RT-PCR targeting the TCR CDR3 was performed with the HTBI primer set. TCRdb re-analysed the multiplex PCR reads in MiXCR, keeping a single row per CDR3 protein. The repertoire holds more than 350,000 distinct CDR3 sequences, with nearly 15% as singletons. The sequenced sample was blood. These receptor sequences come from a woman aged 55-70 years with Graves' ophthalmopathy.

This clonotype has at least ten counts. This chain joins TRBV28 and TRBJ1-2; weak D call: TRBD1 (5 bases). The V gene's germline CDR1 is MDHEN and CDR2 SYDVKM. V was trimmed by 3 bases and J by 0 bases, leaving 20 bases between them. CDR3 size: 18 residues. The chain's CDR3 is CASSFPTAVWESNYGYTF. In nucleotides, the CDR3 is TGTGCCAGCAGTTTTCCGACAGCCGTTTGGGAATCTAACTATGGCTACACCTTC.

The rearrangement links TRBV25-1 to TRBJ1-2, with D possibly TRBD1 on 5 matching bases. V lost 2 bases and J lost 5, with 18 bases in between. This CDR3 region has 16 residues. CDR1 and CDR2 (germline): MGHDK, SYGVNS. CDR3 in amino acids: CASSEQGGYGPYGYTF. In DNA, the CDR3 is TGTGCCAGCAGTGAACAGGGCGGGTACGGCCCTTATGGCTACACCTTC.

V is TRBV28 and J is TRBJ2-7; possibly TRBD1 for D (5 bases). The V end was cut by 10 bases, the J end by 2 bases, with 15 bases between. The CDR3 sequence is 13 residues long. Germline loops: CDR1 MDHEN, CDR2 SYDVKM. The CDR3 bases are TGTGCCACCCTCCAGGGTAAGACCTACGAGCAGTACTTC. This gives the protein CATLQGKTYEQYF.

V usage is TRBV28 and J usage is TRBJ2-3, with TRBD2 identical over 14 bases. The CDR3 has 18 amino acids. Germline CDR1 is MDHEN and CDR2 is SYDVKM. V dropped 6 bases and J dropped 1; count of bases not matched to a gene: 9. CDR3 loop: CASRLEGGLAGGTDTQYF. The CDR3 DNA reads as TGTGCCAGCAGACTCGAGGGGGGACTAGCGGGAGGCACAGATACGCAGTATTTT.

This clonotype occurred many times. The J gene is TRBJ2-5, the V gene TRBV20-1; 8 bases are a match to TRBD2. CDR1 and CDR2 from the germline V gene are DFQATT and SNEGSKA (reference sequence). Trimming removed 3 bases from V and 4 bases from J; junction bases left unmatched: 1. The CDR3 has 12 amino acids. The CDR3 protein is CSASGRGETQYF. The CDR3 DNA reads as TGCAGTGCTAGCGGGAGGGGAGAGACCCAGTACTTC.